The T cell receptor beta chain under discussion was sequenced for a study of breast tumors, draining lymph nodes, adjacent tissues. Breast cancer patients provided tissue from their axillary draining lymph nodes. General study findings and limits: Data only fit, rather than demonstrated, lymph node origin of most tumor T cells. Compared with lymph nodes, tumors were less diverse; compared with nontumor tissue, more. The data were judged consistent with most tumor T cells coming from lymph node and expanding in tumor.

TCRdb passed the multiplex PCR reads through MiXCR, listing each CDR3 protein once. The sample includes roughly 130,000 distinct CDR3 sequences, 20% seen only once; the top ten take over 3%. Germline CDR1 LNHDA, CDR2 SQIVND (reference sequence). Unmatched junction bases numbered 12, after V lost 5 bases and J lost 6 bases. The CDR3 has 16 residues. A remark on this clonotype: Its cognate antigen is unknown.

The origin of this receptor is a female donor with breast cancer. Some clones in this sample may be carry-over from other donors' samples. V and J are TRBV19 and TRBJ2-4; 8 nucleotides agree with TRBD1. The sequenced material came from axillary lymph node tissue. The CDR3 spells CASSPRQGLSPNIQYF. DNA of the CDR3: TGTGCCAGTAGTCCCCGACAGGGGCTCTCCCCAAACATTCAGTACTTC. Using reference TRBV19 and TRBJ2-4 for the parts outside the CDR3, the full variable domain is DGGITQSPKYLFRKEGQNVTLSCEQNLNHDAMYWYRQDPGQGLRLIYYSQIVNDFQKGDIAEGYSVSREKKESFPLTVTSAQKNPTAFYLCASSPRQGLSPNIQYFGAGTRLSVL.